The 28 T cell receptor beta chains reported below all come from one sample, sequenced in a study of vaccination and CD4 T cells after COVID-19. Treatment here: 10-day PBMC culture with coronavirus spike peptide pools or control peptides (ViraFEST assay). Gathering of the CD4+ T cells, from the unexposed donor, took place before the COVID-19 pandemic (2011-2018). CD4+ T cells that had been cultured provided DNA sequenced with the Oncomine TCR Beta short-read assay. Genomic DNA was extracted from cultured CD4+ T cells. TCRdb re-analysed the PCR reads in MiXCR, keeping a single row per CDR3 protein. The table includes 8,000 to 9,500 distinct CDR3 sequences, about 35% detected once. Antigens of these TCRs are unknown. The sequenced material came from CD4+ T cells from blood, cultured in vitro. The receptors derive from a human donor in good health.

V is TRBV7-2 and J is TRBJ1-6, with TRBD1 as a possible D gene (5 bases). The V end was cut by 6 bases, the J end by 10 bases, with 19 bases between. Germline V gives CDR1 SGHTA, CDR2 FQGNSA. The CDR3 contains 15 residues. CDR3 DNA: TGTGCCAGCAGAGGGAGCGACAGTCCCACATCACCCCTCCACTTT. It yields the protein CASRGSDSPTSPLHF.

The chain links TRBV5-4 to TRBJ1-6; a possible D gene is TRBD1 (6 bases). This CDR3 has 14 residues. Trimming took off 9 bases at V and 7 bases at J, with 17 bases between the two ends. CDR1 SGHNT and CDR2 YYREEE come from the germline V gene (reference sequence). CDR3 DNA: TGTGCCACCGGCTCCGGGGGGCTCAATTCACCCCTCCACTTT. Translated: CATGSGGLNSPLHF.

This clonotype was seen a single time. This chain joins TRBV6-1 and TRBJ2-7; 9 nucleotides match TRBD2. V trimming: 8 bases; J trimming: 5 bases; junction bases outside the gene matches: 13. CDR1 and CDR2 from the germline V gene are MNHNS and SASEGT. This CDR3 spans 15 amino acids. The CDR3 region is CASRNSGRVAHEQYF. CDR3 bases: TGTGCCAGCCGAAATAGCGGGAGAGTCGCCCACGAGCAGTACTTC.

The chain carries TRBV4-1 and TRBJ2-2; D gene uncertain. CDR3 length: 15 amino acids. Germline loops: CDR1 MGHRA, CDR2 YSYEKL. V lost 4 bases to trimming and J lost 7 bases, with 16 bases between them. In DNA form, the CDR3 reads TGCGCCAGCAGCCCCTTTGGCGTGGGGATCGGGGAGCTGTTTTTT. Protein product: CASSPFGVGIGELFF.

This chain links TRBV11-2 with TRBJ1-1; D unresolved. V was clipped by 0 bases and J by 8 bases, with 7 bases between them. This CDR3 is 12 amino acids long. Germline-derived CDR1 and CDR2 are SGHAT and FQNNGV. The CDR3 DNA sequence: TGTGCCAGCAGCTTAGATCCTAGGGAAGCTTTCTTT. Amino acids: CASSLDPREAFF.

This chain joins TRBV20-1 and TRBJ2-3; TRBD1 or TRBD2 may be the D gene (7 bases each). Trimming stripped 3 bases from V and 5 bases from J, with 21 bases between. The CDR3 loop spans 16 amino acids. CDR1 DFQATT and CDR2 SNEGSKA come from the germline V gene (reference sequence). CDR3 nucleotide sequence: TGCAGTGCTAGGGTAGTTCGGGGGAGGGACAGAGATACGCAGTATTTT. It codes for CSARVVRGRDRDTQYF.

This clonotype was observed a few times. This rearrangement joins TRBV4-3 to TRBJ1-2; D may be TRBD1 (5 bases). V lost 0 bases, J lost 5 bases, and 10 bases lay in between. Germline V gene data show CDR1 as LGHNA and CDR2 as YSLEER. There are 14 residues in the CDR3. CDR3 region: CASSQEGRGYGYTF. CDR3 DNA: TGCGCCAGCAGCCAAGAAGGCCGGGGGTATGGCTACACCTTC.

CDR3 loop: CASSLLLTQETQYF. The CDR3 nucleotides read TGTGCCAGCAGCCTCCTTTTAACCCAAGAGACCCAGTACTTC. This chain links TRBV11-2 with TRBJ2-5; D is ambiguous. The CDR3 sequence is 14 residues long. Germline V gene data show CDR1 as SGHAT and CDR2 as FQNNGV. Trimming stripped 5 bases from V and 1 base from J, with 11 bases between.

V usage is TRBV5-5 and J usage is TRBJ1-5; D perhaps matches TRBD1 (5 bases). The V gene's germline CDR1 is SGHKS and CDR2 YYEKEE (reference sequence). CDR3 length: 15 amino acids. The germline V and J ends were trimmed by 1 base and 2 bases, with 10 bases remaining between them. DNA for the CDR3: TGTGCCAGCAGCTTGACCGGGGGAGGCAATCAGCCCCAGCATTTT. Its translation is CASSLTGGGNQPQHF.

This clonotype was counted a few times. The chain employs TRBV7-6 and TRBJ1-5; D gene ambiguous. V gave up 1 base and J gave up 0 bases, with 7 bases separating them. The CDR3 is 15 residues long. Germline V gene data show CDR1 as SGHVS and CDR2 as FNYEAQ. CDR3 nucleotides: TGTGCCAGCAGCTTAGGGCAGCATAGCAATCAGCCCCAGCATTTT. Protein sequence: CASSLGQHSNQPQHF.

The rearrangement uses TRBV6-1 and TRBJ1-6; no clear D. CDR3 length equals 13 residues. Germline loops: CDR1 MNHNS, CDR2 SASEGT. The germline V and J ends were trimmed by 1 base and 6 bases, with 4 bases remaining between them. The CDR3, as DNA: TGTGCCAGCAGTGAAGGTCGTAATTCACCCCTCCACTTT. This sequence encodes CASSEGRNSPLHF.

The chain is built from TRBV6-1 and TRBJ1-5, with a possible D match to TRBD1 (6 bases). V was clipped by 6 bases and J by 6 bases, with 24 bases between them. CDR3 length: 17 residues. Germline V gives CDR1 MNHNS, CDR2 SASEGT. The CDR3 bases are TGTGCCAGCAGCGCCTCGGGACACCCATATAGCGGTCAGCCCCAGCATTTT. It encodes CASSASGHPYSGQPQHF.

This clonotype was observed a few times. The chain has TRBV6-1 and TRBJ2-3, with D tentatively TRBD2 (5 bases). V lost 7 bases and J 1 base, leaving 12 bases between the germline ends. The CDR3 contains 14 residues. Germline loops: CDR1 MNHNS, CDR2 SASEGT. CDR3 sequence: CASTGEEGTDTQYF. CDR3 coding DNA: TGTGCCAGCACCGGGGAAGAAGGCACAGATACGCAGTATTTT.

The chain carries TRBV20-1 and TRBJ1-2; D uncertain. There are 9 residues in the CDR3. The V end lost 6 bases, the J end lost 13 bases, and 12 bases lay between the germline ends. Per germline, CDR1 DFQATT and CDR2 SNEGSKA (reference sequence). CDR3 sequence reads: CSALEERTF. The CDR3 bases are TGCAGTGCGCTAGAGGAACGCACCTTC.

This sequence joins TRBV28 and TRBJ1-3; D not resolved. V lost 5 bases, J lost 4 bases, and 12 bases lay in between. The CDR3 sequence is 14 residues long. Germline CDR1 is MDHEN and CDR2 is SYDVKM. As DNA, the CDR3 is TGTGCCAGCAGTAGAGAGACACGGGGAAACACCATATATTTT. The encoded protein is CASSRETRGNTIYF.

This clonotype came up once. The rearrangement links TRBV5-1 to TRBJ1-1, with no clear D. This CDR3 region has 14 residues. V was shortened by 1 base and J by 4 bases, with 11 bases between the two germline ends. Per germline, CDR1 SGHRS and CDR2 YFSETQ. This chain's CDR3 is CASSLQARFTEAFF. The CDR3 DNA reads TGCGCCAGCAGCTTGCAGGCCAGATTCACTGAAGCTTTCTTT.

This chain joins TRBV20-1 and TRBJ2-1; tentatively, D is TRBD2 (6 bases). The CDR3 runs to 12 residues. Trimming left V 6 bases short and J 7 bases short, with 13 bases between. Germline lookup yields CDR1 DFQATT and CDR2 SNEGSKA (reference sequence). CDR3 coding DNA: TGCAGTGCGTGGAGGGCCGGGAATGAGCAGTTCTTC. This codes for CSAWRAGNEQFF.

This clonotype came up once. The chain joins TRBV4-2 to TRBJ2-2; D ambiguous. The CDR3 is made up of 13 amino acids. Germline assignment: CDR1 LGHNA and CDR2 YNFKEQ. Trimming left V 9 bases short and J 8 bases short, with 16 bases between. The DNA of the CDR3 is TGTGCCAGATCTCCACCCGGGTTGGGGGAGCTGTTTTTT. Translation gives CARSPPGLGELFF.

The V gene is TRBV5-1, the J gene TRBJ1-1, with 7 bases fitting TRBD1. CDR1 is SGHRS, CDR2 YFSETQ, per germline. This CDR3 has 15 amino acids. The J segment lost 3 bases and the V segment lost 4 bases, leaving 9 bases of the junction unmatched. The chain's CDR3 is CASSARGTTHTEAFF. CDR3 bases: TGCGCCAGCAGCGCCAGGGGGACTACCCACACTGAAGCTTTCTTT.

The chain has TRBV29-1 and TRBJ2-1, with 11 positions matching TRBD2. The CDR3 runs 15 residues. From germline, CDR1 is SQVTM and CDR2 ANQGSEA. V shed 7 bases and J 4 bases; nucleotides not matched to a gene: 9. The chain's CDR3 is CSASMGLADYNEQFF. CDR3 sequence (DNA): TGCAGCGCTTCGATGGGACTAGCGGATTACAATGAGCAGTTCTTC.

The V and J genes are TRBV11-1 and TRBJ1-1; tentatively, D is TRBD1 (6 bases). CDR3 length: 16 residues. Germline CDR1 SGHAT, CDR2 FQDESV (reference sequence). Trimming took off 5 bases at V and 5 bases at J, with 21 bases between the two ends. CDR3 in amino acids: CASSELGVLQGTEAFF. The CDR3 DNA sequence: TGTGCCAGCAGCGAATTAGGCGTCCTACAGGGAACTGAAGCTTTCTTT.

The sample holds one count of this clonotype. The V gene is TRBV7-6, the J gene TRBJ1-4; D ambiguous. V was shortened by 0 bases and J by 2 bases, with 13 bases between the two germline ends. The germline gives CDR1 SGHVS, CDR2 FNYEAQ. This CDR3 is built from 17 residues. The CDR3 coding sequence is TGTGCCAGCAGCTTAGCCTTTGGGTCTCTGACTAATGAAAAACTGTTTTTT. Its protein is CASSLAFGSLTNEKLFF. The whole variable domain, remainder taken from reference TRBV7-6 and TRBJ1-4, is GAGVSQSPRYKVTKRGQDVALRCDPISGHVSLYWYRQALGQGPEFLTYFNYEAQQDKSGLPNDRFSAERPEGSISTLTIQRTEQRDSAMYRCASSLAFGSLTNEKLFFGSGTQLSVL.

This clonotype was counted only a few times. This chain uses TRBV19 with TRBJ1-5; D is possibly TRBD1 (6 bases). CDR3 length: 14 amino acids. The ends were cut back, 5 bases at V and 7 bases at J, with 15 bases in the middle. Germline-derived CDR1 and CDR2 are LNHDA and SQIVND (reference sequence). The CDR3, as DNA: TGTGCCAGTAGTTCGACAGGAAGAGGGCAGCCCCAGCATTTT. As protein: CASSSTGRGQPQHF.

The rearrangement joins TRBV27 to TRBJ1-2; D is unresolved. The CDR3 is made up of 14 amino acids. Deletions cut 11 bases from V and 2 bases from J, with 18 bases between. CDR1 and CDR2 from the germline V gene are MNHEY and SMNVEV (reference sequence). This CDR3 is CAAAGSRTNYGYTF. CDR3 coding DNA: TGTGCCGCGGCCGGCAGCCGAACAAACTATGGCTACACCTTC.

This clonotype was picked up a small number of times. V usage is TRBV20-1 and J usage is TRBJ2-7, with 7 bases that match TRBD1. This CDR3 is 13 amino acids long. The germline V gene encodes CDR1 DFQATT and CDR2 SNEGSKA (reference sequence). V shed 5 bases, J shed 2 bases, and the junction held 6 bases outside the gene matches. CDR3 residues: CSAVAGTAYEQYF. As DNA, the CDR3 is TGCAGTGCTGTTGCCGGGACAGCCTACGAGCAGTACTTC.

The gene calls are TRBV6-1 and TRBJ2-7; D gene uncertain. The germline gives CDR1 MNHNS, CDR2 SASEGT. This CDR3 has 13 residues. Trimming took off 11 bases at V and 0 bases at J, with 14 bases between the two ends. The CDR3 loop reads CAEIGSVSYEQYF. The CDR3 DNA reads as TGTGCCGAAATAGGGTCGGTCTCCTACGAGCAGTACTTC.

The chain couples TRBV19 to TRBJ2-7; the match to TRBD1 covers 11 bases. This CDR3 contains 15 residues. Germline V gene lookup returns CDR1 LNHDA and CDR2 SQIVND (reference sequence). The J segment lost 3 bases and the V segment lost 6 bases, leaving 7 bases of the junction unmatched. CDR3 sequence reads: CASSPRTGGFYEQYF. The CDR3 nucleotides are TGTGCCAGTAGCCCGCGGACAGGGGGCTTCTACGAGCAGTACTTC.

The gene calls are TRBV6-1 and TRBJ2-7; 9 bases line up with TRBD1. From germline, CDR1 is MNHNS and CDR2 SASEGT. J lost 7 bases, V lost 4 bases, and 8 bases had no gene match. This CDR3 is 14 amino acids long. CDR3 nucleotides: TGTGCCAGCAGTGCCGCGGGACAGGGTTGGGAGCAGTACTTC. Translated, it gives CASSAAGQGWEQYF.